This T cell receptor beta chain was observed in a study of shared clonotypes between healthy human individuals (TCRdb year 2020). Study-level background: A couple of women and a few men aged 18 to 49 years were included in the cohort. For each donor, three plates each were used for CD4 naive and CD4 memory, two plates were used for CD8 naive, and one plate was used for CD8 memory. To estimate repertoire size and how much clonotype sharing occurs between individuals, the study deeply sequenced the blood TCR repertoires of roughly 5 healthy adults. To increase sequencing depth and limit assay-specific biases, different laboratories used diverse techniques to prepare libraries and sequence TCR repertoires. Each donor's leukapheresis produced roughly between about 0.9 and 9.5 billion PBMCs. Findings and caveats that apply to the study as a whole: Naive subsets generally had larger estimated clonotype richness than memory subsets. About 5% of naive CD4, 3.5% of naive CD8, around 2.3% of memory CD4, and roughly 0.4% of memory CD8 clonotypes were shared across a few donors. Higher generation probabilities were observed for clonotypes shared by all four sorted-subset donors than for non-shared clonotypes. Only blood was sampled, and tissue TCR repertoires likely differ from those in blood. Pairwise subsampling indicated that sequencing depth was expected to affect the degree of clonotype sharing among donors. Because the study included only a small number of donors, the genetic and exposure-history diversity represented was limited. Incomplete sequencing was indicated by rarefaction of sorted-subset datasets, despite the large sequencing depth.

Taken from the germline V gene, the CDR1 and CDR2 loops are LGHNA and YNFKEQ. The germline ends are 12 bases apart after V is trimmed by 1 base and J by 4 bases. The CDR3 contains 15 residues, cysteine and phenylalanine counted. Only the CDR3 DNA stays, 45 bases, in frame from base 1. TCR CDR3 regions were amplified from genomic DNA by multiplex PCR using the deep immunoSEQ assay. Extracted genomic DNA from each cell subset was distributed evenly across all wells of several immunoSEQ 96-well plates, and each plate was treated as a replicate. Each replicate PCR for sorted subsets received about 210 ng genomic DNA, equal to 30,000 or so T cell genomes. Purified libraries were quantified with a Qubit 3.0 fluorometer, sized on a Bioanalyzer 2100, and re-quantified with the KAPA Library Quantification kit. Every immunoSEQ 96-well plate was sequenced on a separate single-read 150-cycle Illumina NextSeq 550 flow cell. In the original analysis: Because the immunoSEQ output held only junctional sequences and lacked quality scores, the filtering could not match the filtering applied to full-length reads. Sequences were annotated with PyIR, a Python wrapper for IgBLAST v1.9, and V/J genes and CDR3 were assigned using IMGT germline references. Reads were removed for weak V/J assignments (E-value above 1e-6), missing CDR3, stop codons, out-of-frame junctions, or ambiguous translated residues. V3J clonotypes were defined as sequences sharing an identical inferred V gene, J gene, and CDR3 amino acid sequence. To compute the percentage overlap between repertoires, the number of shared unique clonotypes was divided by the size of the smaller repertoire. RTK rarefaction, the Chao1 estimator, and Recon v2.1 estimates of unobserved clonotypes were used to assess repertoire richness. Generation probabilities for all TCRbeta clonotypes obtained by the gDNA method from a few donors were computed using OLGA. Sourced from immuneACCESS, this table was stored by TCRdb with only in-frame sequences that have V and J called. A share of the clones is absent; for the studies checked, an unresolved V gene accounts for under half, and the remainder has no known explanation. The V and J calls and the clone size are those of that table, but D and trimming were determined from the DNA. Here the sample has roughly 2.2 million clones; approximately 95% occur a single time. The top ten clonotypes cover around 0.4% of the sample.

The donors were healthy, HIV-negative adults with no recently reported acute infections or vaccinations. Only Caucasian adults living in Nashville, Tennessee, USA were represented among the donors. Magnetic negative selection was used to enrich CD4+ T cells, after which naive cells were positively selected on CD45RA and the negative fraction became the memory subset. After blood collection by leukapheresis, PBMCs were isolated using Ficoll-Histopaque density gradient centrifugation and then cryopreserved in the vapor phase of liquid nitrogen. Purity and quantity of every magnetically sorted T cell population were checked by analytical flow cytometry. From each sorted fraction, genomic DNA was isolated and quantified by UV absorbance on a Nanodrop 2000c. This clone was seen just once. No cognate antigen has been identified for it. No base quality values were provided; no much bigger clone lies one nucleotide off.

Sequencing used naive CD4+ T cells from PBMCs. The cell subset or site label, read with the paper, signifies: CD45RA+ positively selected. The chain is encoded by TRBV4-2 joined to TRBJ2-3, with the D call tentatively TRBD1 or TRBD2, each fitting 5 bases. The TCR was taken from a man younger than 30 in good health. Some clones in this sample may be carry-over from other donors' samples. The nucleotide sequence reads TGTGCCAGCAGCCAAGCTCAGGGAGAGGCAGATACGCAGTATTTT. Its amino acids are CASSQAQGEADTQYF.